Sequencing of this T cell receptor beta chain was carried out in a study of CD8 T cells in Susac syndrome. Whole-study context: The sequenced Susac syndrome patients comprised 5 or 6 with active disease and fewer than 10 in remission.

TEMRA cells were FACS-enriched, and CD8+ and CD4+ T cells were isolated negatively. RNA was extracted with the RNeasy kit, and a quantity of roughly 0.5 to 1 ug was reverse transcribed using random hexamers. Using its own MiXCR run on the immunoSEQ multiplex PCR reads, TCRdb lists one record per CDR3 protein. The sample holds approximately 190,000 distinct CDR3 sequences, 90% to 96% seen once. The clonotype was recovered from a human donor with Susac syndrome. Sequenced sample: CD4+ T cells from PBMCs.

The CDR3 loop reads CASRPGTGEGEKLFF. CDR3 sequence (DNA): TGTGCCAGCAGACCTGGGACAGGGGAAGGTGAAAAACTGTTTTTT. The chain carries TRBV7-6 and TRBJ1-4; the match to TRBD1 covers 10 bases. V was pared by 6 bases and J by 7 bases, with 8 bases of the junction left unmatched. Per the germline V gene, CDR1 is SGHVS and CDR2 is FNYEAQ. The CDR3 is 15 amino acids.